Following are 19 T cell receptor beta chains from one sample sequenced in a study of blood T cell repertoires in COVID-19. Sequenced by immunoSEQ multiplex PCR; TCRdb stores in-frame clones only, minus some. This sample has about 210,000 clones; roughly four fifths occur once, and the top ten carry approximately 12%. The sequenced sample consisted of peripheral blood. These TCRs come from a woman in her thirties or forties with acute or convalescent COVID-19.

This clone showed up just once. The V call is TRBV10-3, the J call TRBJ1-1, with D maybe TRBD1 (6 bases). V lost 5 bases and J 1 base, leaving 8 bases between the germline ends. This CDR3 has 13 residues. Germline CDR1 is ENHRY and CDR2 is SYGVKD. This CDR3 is CAISKQGNTEAFF. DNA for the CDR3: TGTGCCATCAGTAAACAGGGGAACACTGAAGCTTTCTTT.

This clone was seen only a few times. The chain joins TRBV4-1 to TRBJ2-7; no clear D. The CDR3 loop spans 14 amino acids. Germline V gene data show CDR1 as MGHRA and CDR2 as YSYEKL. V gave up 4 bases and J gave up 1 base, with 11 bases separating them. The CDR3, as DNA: TGCGCCAGCAGCCCTTCGACCGGGTCCTACGAGCAGTACTTC. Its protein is CASSPSTGSYEQYF.

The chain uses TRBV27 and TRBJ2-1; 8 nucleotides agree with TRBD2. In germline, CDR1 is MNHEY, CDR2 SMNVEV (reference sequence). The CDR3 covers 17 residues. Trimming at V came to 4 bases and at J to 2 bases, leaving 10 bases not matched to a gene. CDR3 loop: CASSSSGLAEAYNEQFF. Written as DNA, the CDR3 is TGTGCCAGCAGTTCATCCGGACTAGCTGAAGCCTACAATGAGCAGTTCTTC.

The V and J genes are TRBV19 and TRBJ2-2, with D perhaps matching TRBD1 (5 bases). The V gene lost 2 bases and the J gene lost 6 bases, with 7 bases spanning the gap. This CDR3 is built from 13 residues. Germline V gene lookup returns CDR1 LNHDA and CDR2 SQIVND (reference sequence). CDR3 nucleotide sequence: TGTGCCAGTAGTATATCAGGGTCCGGGGAGCTGTTTTTT. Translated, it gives CASSISGSGELFF.

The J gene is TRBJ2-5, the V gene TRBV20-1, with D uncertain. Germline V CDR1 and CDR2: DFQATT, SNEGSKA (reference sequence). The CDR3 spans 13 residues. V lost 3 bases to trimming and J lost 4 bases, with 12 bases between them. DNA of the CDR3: TGCAGTGCTAGTGCCGGAGTCCGAGAGACCCAGTACTTC. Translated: CSASAGVRETQYF.

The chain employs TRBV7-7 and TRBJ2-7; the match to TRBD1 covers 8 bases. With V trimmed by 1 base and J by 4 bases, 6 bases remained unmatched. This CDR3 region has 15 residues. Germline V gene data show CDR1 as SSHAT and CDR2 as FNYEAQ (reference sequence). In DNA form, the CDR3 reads TGTGCCAGCAGCTTAGTGGGACAGGTTCTTTACGAGCAGTACTTC. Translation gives CASSLVGQVLYEQYF.

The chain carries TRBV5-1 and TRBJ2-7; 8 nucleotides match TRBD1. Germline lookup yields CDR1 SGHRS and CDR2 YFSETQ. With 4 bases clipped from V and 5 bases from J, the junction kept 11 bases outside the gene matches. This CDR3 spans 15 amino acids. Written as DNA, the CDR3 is TGCGCCAGCAGCCATACACAGACAGGGGCGAACGAGCAGTACTTC. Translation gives CASSHTQTGANEQYF.

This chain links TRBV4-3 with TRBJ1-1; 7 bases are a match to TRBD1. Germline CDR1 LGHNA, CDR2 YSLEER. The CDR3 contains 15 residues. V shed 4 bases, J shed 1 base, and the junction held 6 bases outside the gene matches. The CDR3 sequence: CASSPSGGANTEAFF. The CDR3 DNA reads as TGCGCCAGCAGCCCCTCAGGGGGTGCGAACACTGAAGCTTTCTTT.

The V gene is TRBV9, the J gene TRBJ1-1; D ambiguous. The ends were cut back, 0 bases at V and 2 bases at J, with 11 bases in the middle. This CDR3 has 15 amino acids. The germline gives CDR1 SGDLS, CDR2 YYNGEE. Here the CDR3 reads CASSVGRSPNTEAFF. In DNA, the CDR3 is TGTGCCAGCAGCGTAGGTCGGAGCCCTAACACTGAAGCTTTCTTT.

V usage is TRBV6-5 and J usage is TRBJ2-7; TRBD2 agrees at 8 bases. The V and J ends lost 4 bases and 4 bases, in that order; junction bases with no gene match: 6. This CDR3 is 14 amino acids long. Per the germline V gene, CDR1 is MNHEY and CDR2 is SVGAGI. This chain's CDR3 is CASSSTSGIYEQYF. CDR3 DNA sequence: TGTGCCAGCAGTTCCACTAGCGGAATTTACGAGCAGTACTTC.

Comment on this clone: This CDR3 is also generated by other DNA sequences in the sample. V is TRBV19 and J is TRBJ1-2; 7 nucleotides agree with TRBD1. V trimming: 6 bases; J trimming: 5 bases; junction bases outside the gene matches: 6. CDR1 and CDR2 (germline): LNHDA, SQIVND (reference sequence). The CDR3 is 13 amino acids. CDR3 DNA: TGTGCCAGTAGCCCGCAGGGGGTTTATGGCTACACCTTC. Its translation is CASSPQGVYGYTF.

CDR3 coding DNA: TGTGCCACCACAGGGGACTATGAGCAGTTCTTC. This translates into CATTGDYEQFF. This chain links TRBV10-3 with TRBJ2-1, with D possibly TRBD1 on 7 matching bases. Germline CDR1 and CDR2: ENHRY and SYGVKD. There are 11 residues in the CDR3. Trimming removed 10 bases at V and 8 bases at J, with 12 bases between.

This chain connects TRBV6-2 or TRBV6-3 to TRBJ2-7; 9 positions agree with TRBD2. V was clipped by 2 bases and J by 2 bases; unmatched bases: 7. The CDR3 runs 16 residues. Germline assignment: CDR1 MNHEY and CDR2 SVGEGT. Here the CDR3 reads CASSYGAGGPPYEQYF. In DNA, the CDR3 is TGTGCCAGCAGTTACGGGGCGGGAGGGCCCCCCTACGAGCAGTACTTC.

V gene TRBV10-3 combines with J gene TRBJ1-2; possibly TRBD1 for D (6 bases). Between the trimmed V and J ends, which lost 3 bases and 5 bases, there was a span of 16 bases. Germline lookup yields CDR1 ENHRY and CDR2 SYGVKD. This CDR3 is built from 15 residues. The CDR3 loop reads CAISDGGASEYGYTF. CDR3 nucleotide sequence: TGTGCCATCAGTGATGGGGGGGCCTCAGAGTATGGCTACACCTTC.

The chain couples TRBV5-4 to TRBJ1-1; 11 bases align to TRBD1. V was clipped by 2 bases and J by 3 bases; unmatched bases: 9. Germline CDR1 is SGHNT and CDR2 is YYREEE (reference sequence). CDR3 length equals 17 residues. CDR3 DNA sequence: TGTGCCAGCAGCTTTGGTCGGGACAGGGGGTCGGACACTGAAGCTTTCTTT. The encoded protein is CASSFGRDRGSDTEAFF.

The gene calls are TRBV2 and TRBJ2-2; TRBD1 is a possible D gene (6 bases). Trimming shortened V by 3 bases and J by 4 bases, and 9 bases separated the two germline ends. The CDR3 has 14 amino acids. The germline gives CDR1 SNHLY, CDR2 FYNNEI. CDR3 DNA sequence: TGTGCCAGCAGTGACGGACAGCTCACCGGGGAGCTGTTTTTT. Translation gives CASSDGQLTGELFF. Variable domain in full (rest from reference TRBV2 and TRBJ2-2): EPEVTQTPSHQVTQMGQEVILRCVPISNHLYFYWYRQILGQKVEFLVSFYNNEISEKSEIFDDQFSVERPDGSNFTLKIRSTKLEDSAMYFCASSDGQLTGELFFGEGSRLTVL.

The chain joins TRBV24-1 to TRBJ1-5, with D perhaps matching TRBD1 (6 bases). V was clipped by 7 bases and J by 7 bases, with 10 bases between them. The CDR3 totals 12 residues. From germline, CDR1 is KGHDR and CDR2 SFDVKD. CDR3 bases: TGTGCCACCAGCACAGGGATCCAGCCCCAGCATTTT. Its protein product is CATSTGIQPQHF.

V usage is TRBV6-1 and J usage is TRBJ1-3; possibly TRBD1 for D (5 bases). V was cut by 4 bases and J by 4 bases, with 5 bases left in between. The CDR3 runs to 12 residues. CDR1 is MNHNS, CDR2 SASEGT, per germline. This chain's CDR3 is CASSGTGNTIYF. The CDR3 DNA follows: TGTGCCAGCAGTGGGACAGGAAACACCATATATTTT.

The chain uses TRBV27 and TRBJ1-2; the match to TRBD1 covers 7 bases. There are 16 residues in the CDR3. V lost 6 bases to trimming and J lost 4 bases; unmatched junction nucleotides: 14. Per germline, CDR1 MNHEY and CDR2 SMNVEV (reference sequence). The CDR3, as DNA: TGTGCCAGCAGCCTGACAGTCACAGGGGACCCCTATGGCTACACCTTC. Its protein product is CASSLTVTGDPYGYTF.